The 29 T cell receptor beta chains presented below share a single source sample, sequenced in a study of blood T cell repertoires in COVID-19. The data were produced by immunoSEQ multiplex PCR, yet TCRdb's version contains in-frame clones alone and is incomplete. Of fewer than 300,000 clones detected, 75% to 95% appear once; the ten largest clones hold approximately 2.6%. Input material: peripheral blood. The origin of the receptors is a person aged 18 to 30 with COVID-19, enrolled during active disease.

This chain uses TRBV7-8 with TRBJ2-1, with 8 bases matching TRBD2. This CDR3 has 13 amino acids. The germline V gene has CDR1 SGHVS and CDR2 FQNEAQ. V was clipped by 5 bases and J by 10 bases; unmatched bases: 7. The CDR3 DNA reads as TGTGCCAGCAGCCCGGGAGGGTCTGGGGAGCAGTTCTTC. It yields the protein CASSPGGSGEQFF.

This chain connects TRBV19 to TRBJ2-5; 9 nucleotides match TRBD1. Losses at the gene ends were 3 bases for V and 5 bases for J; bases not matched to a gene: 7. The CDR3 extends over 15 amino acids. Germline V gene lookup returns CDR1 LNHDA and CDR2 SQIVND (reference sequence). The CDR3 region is CASSMGQGIGETQYF. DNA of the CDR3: TGTGCCAGTAGTATGGGACAGGGAATTGGGGAGACCCAGTACTTC.

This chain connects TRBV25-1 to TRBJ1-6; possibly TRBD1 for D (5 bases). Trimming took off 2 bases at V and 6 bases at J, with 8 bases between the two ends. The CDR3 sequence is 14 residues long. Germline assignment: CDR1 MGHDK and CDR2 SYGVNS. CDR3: CASSEPRANSPLHF. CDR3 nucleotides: TGTGCCAGCAGTGAACCCAGGGCTAATTCACCCCTCCACTTT.

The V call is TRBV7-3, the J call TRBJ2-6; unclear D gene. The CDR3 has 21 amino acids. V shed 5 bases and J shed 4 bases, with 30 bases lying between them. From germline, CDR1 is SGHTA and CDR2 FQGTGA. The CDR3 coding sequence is TGTGCCAGCAGCCGCCAAACGGTACGATTAGCCCATGATCCCGGGGCCAACGTCCTGACTTTC. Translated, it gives CASSRQTVRLAHDPGANVLTF.

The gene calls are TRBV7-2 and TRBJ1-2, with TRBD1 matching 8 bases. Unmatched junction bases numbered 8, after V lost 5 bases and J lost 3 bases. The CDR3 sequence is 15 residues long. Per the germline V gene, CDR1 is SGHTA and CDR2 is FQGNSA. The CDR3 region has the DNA TGTGCCAGCAGCCCCAGGGGGCATCTGGACTATGGCTACACCTTC. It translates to CASSPRGHLDYGYTF.

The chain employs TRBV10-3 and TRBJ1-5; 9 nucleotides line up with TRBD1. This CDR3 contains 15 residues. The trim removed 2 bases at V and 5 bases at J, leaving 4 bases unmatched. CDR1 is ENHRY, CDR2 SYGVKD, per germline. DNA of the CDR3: TGTGCCATCAGTGAGGGGGGACAGGGCCATCAGCCCCAGCATTTT. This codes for CAISEGGQGHQPQHF.

The chain's CDR3 is CASSLEGRYNEQFF. In DNA form, the CDR3 reads TGTGCCAGCTCCTTGGAGGGGCGGTACAATGAGCAGTTCTTC. The V and J genes are TRBV6-5 and TRBJ2-1, with D maybe TRBD2 (6 bases). The CDR3 contains 14 residues. Trimming removed 8 bases at V and 4 bases at J, with 15 bases between. The germline CDR1 and CDR2 sequences are MNHEY and SVGAGI.

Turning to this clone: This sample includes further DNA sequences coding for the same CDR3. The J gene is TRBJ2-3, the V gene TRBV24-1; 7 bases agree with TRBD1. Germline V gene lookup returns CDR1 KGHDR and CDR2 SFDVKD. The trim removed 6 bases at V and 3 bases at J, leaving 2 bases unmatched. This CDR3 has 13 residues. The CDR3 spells CATSRQGTDTQYF. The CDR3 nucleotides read TGTGCCACCAGTAGACAGGGAACAGATACGCAGTATTTT.

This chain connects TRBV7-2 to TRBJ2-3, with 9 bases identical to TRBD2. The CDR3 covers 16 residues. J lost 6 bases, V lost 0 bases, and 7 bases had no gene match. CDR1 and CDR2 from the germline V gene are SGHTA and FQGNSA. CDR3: CASSLASGSWMDTQYF. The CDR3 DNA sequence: TGTGCCAGCAGCTTAGCTAGCGGGAGTTGGATGGATACGCAGTATTTT.

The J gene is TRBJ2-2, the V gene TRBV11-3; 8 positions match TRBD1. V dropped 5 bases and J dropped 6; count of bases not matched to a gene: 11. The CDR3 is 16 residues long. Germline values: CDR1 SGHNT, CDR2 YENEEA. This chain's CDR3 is CASSPDRGARPGELFF. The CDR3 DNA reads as TGTGCCAGCAGCCCAGACAGGGGAGCGAGGCCCGGGGAGCTGTTTTTT.

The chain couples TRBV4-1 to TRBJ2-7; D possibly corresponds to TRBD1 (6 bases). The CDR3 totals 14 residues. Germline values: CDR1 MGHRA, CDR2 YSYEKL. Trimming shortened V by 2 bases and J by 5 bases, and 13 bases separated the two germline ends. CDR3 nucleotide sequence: TGCGCCAGCAGCCAAACGGCAGGGGTTGACGAGCAGTACTTC. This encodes CASSQTAGVDEQYF.

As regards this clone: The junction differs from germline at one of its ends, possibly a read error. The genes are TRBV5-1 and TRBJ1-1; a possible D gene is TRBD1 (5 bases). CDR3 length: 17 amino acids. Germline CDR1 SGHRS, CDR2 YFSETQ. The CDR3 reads CASSLVGPGRLNPEAFF. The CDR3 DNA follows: TGCGCCAGCAGCTTGGTTGGGCCAGGGCGTTTGAACCCTGAAGCTTTCTTT.

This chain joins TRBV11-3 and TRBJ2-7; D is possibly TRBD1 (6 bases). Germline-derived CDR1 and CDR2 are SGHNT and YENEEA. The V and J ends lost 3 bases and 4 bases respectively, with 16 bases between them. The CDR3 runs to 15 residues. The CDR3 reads CASSFIPGHLYEQYF. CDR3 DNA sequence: TGTGCCAGCAGCTTCATCCCGGGACACTTATACGAGCAGTACTTC.

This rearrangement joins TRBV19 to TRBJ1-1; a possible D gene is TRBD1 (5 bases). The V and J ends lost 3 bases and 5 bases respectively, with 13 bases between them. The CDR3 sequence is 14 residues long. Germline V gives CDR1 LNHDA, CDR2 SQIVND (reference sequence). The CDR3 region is CASSILGEETEAFF. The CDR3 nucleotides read TGTGCCAGTAGTATTTTGGGGGAGGAGACTGAAGCTTTCTTT.

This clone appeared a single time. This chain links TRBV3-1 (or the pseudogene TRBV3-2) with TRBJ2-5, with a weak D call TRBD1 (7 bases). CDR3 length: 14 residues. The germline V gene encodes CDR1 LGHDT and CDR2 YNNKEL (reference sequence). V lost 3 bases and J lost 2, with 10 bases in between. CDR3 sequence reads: CASSQAGQQETQYF. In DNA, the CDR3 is TGTGCCAGCAGCCAGGCGGGACAGCAAGAGACCCAGTACTTC.

DNA of the CDR3: TGTGCCAGTAGTATTACGCTCCAGGGAACTTACGAGCAGTACTTC. This translates into CASSITLQGTYEQYF. The chain uses TRBV19 and TRBJ2-7; tentatively, D is TRBD1 (5 bases). Per the germline V gene, CDR1 is LNHDA and CDR2 is SQIVND (reference sequence). V dropped 3 bases and J dropped 4 bases, with 16 bases sitting between them. CDR3 size: 15 residues.

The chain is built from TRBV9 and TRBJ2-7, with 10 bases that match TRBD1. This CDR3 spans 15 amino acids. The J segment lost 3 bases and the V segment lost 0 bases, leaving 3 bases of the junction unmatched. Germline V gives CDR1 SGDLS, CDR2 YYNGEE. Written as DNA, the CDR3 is TGTGCCAGCAGCGTAGGGGACAGGGGCCTCTACGAGCAGTACTTC. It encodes CASSVGDRGLYEQYF. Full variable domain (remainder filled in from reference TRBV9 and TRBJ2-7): DSGVTQTPKHLITATGQRVTLRCSPRSGDLSVYWYQQSLDQGLQFLIQYYNGEERAKGNILERFSAQQFPDLHSELNLSSLELGDSALYFCASSVGDRGLYEQYFGPGTRLTVT.

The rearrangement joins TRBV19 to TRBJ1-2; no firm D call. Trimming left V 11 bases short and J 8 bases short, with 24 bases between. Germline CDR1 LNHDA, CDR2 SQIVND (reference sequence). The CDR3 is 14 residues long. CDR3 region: CAASSIGINGGYTF. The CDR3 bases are TGTGCCGCCAGTAGTATCGGGATAAATGGGGGCTACACCTTC. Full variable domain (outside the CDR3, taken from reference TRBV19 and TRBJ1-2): DGGITQSPKYLFRKEGQNVTLSCEQNLNHDAMYWYRQDPGQGLRLIYYSQIVNDFQKGDIAEGYSVSREKKESFPLTVTSAQKNPTAFYLCAASSIGINGGYTFGSGTRLTVV.

CDR3 region: CASSLVEGDSGNTIYF. CDR3 sequence (DNA): TGTGCCAGCAGCTTAGTTGAGGGGGACTCTGGAAACACCATATATTTT. The rearrangement joins TRBV7-9 to TRBJ1-3; possibly TRBD1 for D (6 bases). V shed 1 base and J shed 0 bases, with 10 bases lying between them. The germline V gene encodes CDR1 SEHNR and CDR2 FQNEAQ (reference sequence). The CDR3 extends over 16 amino acids.

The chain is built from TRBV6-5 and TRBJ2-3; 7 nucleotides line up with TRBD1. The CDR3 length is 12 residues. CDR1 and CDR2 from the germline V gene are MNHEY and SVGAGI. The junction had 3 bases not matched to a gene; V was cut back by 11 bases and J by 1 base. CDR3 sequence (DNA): TGTGCCGGCGGACAGGGCACAGATACGCAGTATTTT. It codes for CAGGQGTDTQYF.

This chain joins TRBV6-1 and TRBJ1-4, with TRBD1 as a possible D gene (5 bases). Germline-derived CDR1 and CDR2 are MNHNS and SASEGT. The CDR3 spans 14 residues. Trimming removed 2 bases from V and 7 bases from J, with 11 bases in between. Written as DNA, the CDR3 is TGTGCCAGCAGTGAATGGGGAGGGGTTGAAAAACTGTTTTTT. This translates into CASSEWGGVEKLFF.

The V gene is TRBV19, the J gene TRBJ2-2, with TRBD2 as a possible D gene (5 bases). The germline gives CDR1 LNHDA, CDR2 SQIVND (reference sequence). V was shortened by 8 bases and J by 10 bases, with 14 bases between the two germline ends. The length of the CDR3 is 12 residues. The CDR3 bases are TGTGCCAGTTTGAGCGGTAGTGCGGAGCTGTTTTTT. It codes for CASLSGSAELFF.

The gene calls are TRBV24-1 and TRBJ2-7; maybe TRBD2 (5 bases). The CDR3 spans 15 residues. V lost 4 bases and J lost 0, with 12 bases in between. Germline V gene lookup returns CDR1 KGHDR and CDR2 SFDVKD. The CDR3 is CATSEGGRSSYEQYF. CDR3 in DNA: TGTGCCACCAGTGAAGGAGGACGGAGCTCCTACGAGCAGTACTTC.

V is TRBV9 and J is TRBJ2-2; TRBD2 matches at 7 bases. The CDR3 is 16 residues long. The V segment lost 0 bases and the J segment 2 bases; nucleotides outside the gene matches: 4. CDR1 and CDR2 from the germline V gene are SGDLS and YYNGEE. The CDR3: CASSVGRDYNTGELFF. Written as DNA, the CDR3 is TGTGCCAGCAGCGTAGGCCGGGACTATAACACCGGGGAGCTGTTTTTT.

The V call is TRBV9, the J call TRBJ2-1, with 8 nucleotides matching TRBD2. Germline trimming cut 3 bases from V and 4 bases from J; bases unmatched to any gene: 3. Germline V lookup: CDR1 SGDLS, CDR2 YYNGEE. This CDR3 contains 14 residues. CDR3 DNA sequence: TGTGCCAGCAGCGCCTCTAGCGGGTACAATGAGCAGTTCTTC. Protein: CASSASSGYNEQFF.

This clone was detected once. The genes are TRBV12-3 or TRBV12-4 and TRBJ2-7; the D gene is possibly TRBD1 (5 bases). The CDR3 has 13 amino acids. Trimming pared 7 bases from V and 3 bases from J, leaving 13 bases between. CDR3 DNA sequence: TGTGCCAGCACCCTGGGGCAGGGCTACGAGCAGTACTTC. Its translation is CASTLGQGYEQYF.

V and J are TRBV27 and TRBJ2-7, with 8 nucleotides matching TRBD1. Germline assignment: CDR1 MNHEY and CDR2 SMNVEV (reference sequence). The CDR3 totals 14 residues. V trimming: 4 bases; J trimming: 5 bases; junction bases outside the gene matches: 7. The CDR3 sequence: CASSSGQGLHEQYF. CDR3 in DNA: TGTGCCAGCAGTTCTGGACAGGGTCTCCACGAGCAGTACTTC.

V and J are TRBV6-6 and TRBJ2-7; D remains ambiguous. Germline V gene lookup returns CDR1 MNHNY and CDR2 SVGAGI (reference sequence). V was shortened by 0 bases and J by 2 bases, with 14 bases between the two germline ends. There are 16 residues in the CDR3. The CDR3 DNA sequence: TGTGCCAGCAGTTACTCGGGTGGGCAGTTGGCCTACGAGCAGTACTTC. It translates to CASSYSGGQLAYEQYF.

The CDR3 region has the DNA TGTGCCAGTAGTATGCCCCAACAGGGTTCCTATGGCTACACCTTC. Its translation: CASSMPQQGSYGYTF. The rearrangement joins TRBV19 to TRBJ1-2, with D maybe TRBD1 (6 bases). The CDR3 is 15 residues long. Germline V CDR1 and CDR2: LNHDA, SQIVND (reference sequence). Trimming took 3 bases from V and 4 from J, leaving 15 bases between them.